These 14 T cell receptor beta chains originate from one sample sequenced in a study of beta chain features in type 1 diabetes. Expressed TCRB transcripts got sequenced, as all isolated RNA was reverse transcribed. Data came from immunoSEQ multiplex PCR; TCRdb stores just in-frame clones and leaves some out. Among 350,000 to 450,000 clones listed, more than 11% were seen once. The sequenced material came from naive CD4+ T cells from blood. These receptors came from a man aged 30-40 years in good health.

V is TRBV9 and J is TRBJ2-5; D is possibly TRBD2 (5 bases). In germline, CDR1 is SGDLS, CDR2 YYNGEE. V was trimmed by 4 bases and J by 3 bases, leaving 16 bases between them. The CDR3 consists of 15 residues. The CDR3 reads CASSRTQRHEETQYF. Written as DNA, the CDR3 is TGTGCCAGCAGCCGAACTCAGCGGCATGAAGAGACCCAGTACTTC.

The V and J genes are TRBV19 and TRBJ2-7; D call uncertain. The CDR3 runs to 12 residues. Trimming stripped 3 bases from V and 5 bases from J, with 8 bases between. Germline values: CDR1 LNHDA, CDR2 SQIVND (reference sequence). CDR3 sequence reads: CASSISLNEQYV. DNA of the CDR3: TGTGCCAGTAGTATCTCACTAAACGAGCAGTACGTC.

This clone has just a few counts. This chain joins TRBV5-1 and TRBJ2-5; D is unresolved. Germline V gives CDR1 SGHRS, CDR2 YFSETQ. The CDR3 extends over 16 amino acids. V gave up 3 bases and J gave up 1 base, with 16 bases separating them. The CDR3 sequence is CASSSRPRTAQETQYF. DNA of the CDR3: TGCGCCAGCAGCTCCAGACCCCGGACGGCCCAAGAGACCCAGTACTTC.

This clone has just a few counts. The V call is TRBV29-1, the J call TRBJ2-2, with D perhaps TRBD2 (5 bases). This CDR3 region has 13 residues. With 4 bases removed from V and 1 base from J, the gap between germline ends came to 7 bases. Germline V gene data show CDR1 as SQVTM and CDR2 as ANQGSEA. Here the CDR3 DNA reads TGCAGCGTTGTTGCGGGGAACACCGGGGAGCTGTTTTTT. This gives the protein CSVVAGNTGELFF.

The table lists this clone with a few counts. The chain uses TRBV5-1 and TRBJ2-7, with 10 nucleotides matching TRBD1. The J segment lost 2 bases and the V segment lost 3 bases, leaving 2 bases of the junction unmatched. This CDR3 comprises 14 residues. Germline CDR1 reads SGHRS; CDR2 reads YFSETQ. For the CDR3, the DNA is TGCGCCAGCAGCTCGGGGACAGGGGCCTACGAGCAGTACTTC. Protein: CASSSGTGAYEQYF.

This clone was observed a few times. V gene TRBV6-7 combines with J gene TRBJ2-7; D is unresolved. TRBV6-7 is an open reading frame whose function is uncertain. This CDR3 contains 13 residues. The V end lost 5 bases, the J end lost 2 bases, and 10 bases lay between the germline ends. The CDR3 nucleotides read TGTGCCAGCAGTCGACCTAGGCCCTACGAGCAGTACTTC. The encoded protein is CASSRPRPYEQYF.

This clone occurred a few times. CDR3 loop: CASSRGLALIQYF. The CDR3 DNA reads TGTGCCAGCAGTCGCGGACTAGCCCTGATTCAGTACTTC. V gene TRBV6-1 combines with J gene TRBJ2-4, with 8 bases matching TRBD2. Per the germline V gene, CDR1 is MNHNS and CDR2 is SASEGT. This CDR3 contains 13 residues. V lost 5 bases and J lost 10; bases outside the gene matches: 7.

This clone was counted between two and nine times. The V and J genes are TRBV10-3 and TRBJ1-1, with 9 bases aligning to TRBD1. This CDR3 contains 12 residues. Unmatched junction bases numbered 5, after V lost 8 bases and J lost 7 bases. Germline assignment: CDR1 ENHRY and CDR2 SYGVKD. CDR3 in amino acids: CAIGTGKNEAFF. The CDR3 DNA follows: TGTGCCATCGGGACAGGGAAGAATGAAGCTTTCTTT.

The rearrangement uses TRBV27 and TRBJ2-1; possibly TRBD2 for D (5 bases). In germline, CDR1 is MNHEY, CDR2 SMNVEV (reference sequence). The CDR3 spans 14 residues. V was shortened by 3 bases and J by 1 base, with 7 bases between the two germline ends. CDR3 DNA: TGTGCCAGCAGTTTTCGGACTTCCTACAATGAGCAGTTCTTC. Translating it yields CASSFRTSYNEQFF.

The chain uses TRBV7-9 and TRBJ2-5; 8 bases agree with TRBD1. There are 16 residues in the CDR3. Germline V gene lookup returns CDR1 SEHNR and CDR2 FQNEAQ (reference sequence). V was pared by 5 bases and J by 2 bases, with 10 bases of the junction left unmatched. The CDR3 loop reads CASSRRRTGPQETQYF. CDR3 coding DNA: TGTGCCAGCAGCCGTAGAAGGACAGGGCCACAAGAGACCCAGTACTTC.

This clone was counted between two and nine times. The CDR3, as DNA: TGTGCCAGCACTGGGGGCAACTATGGCTACACCTTC. Its protein is CASTGGNYGYTF. The chain joins TRBV7-9 to TRBJ1-2; maybe TRBD1 (6 bases). Per the germline V gene, CDR1 is SEHNR and CDR2 is FQNEAQ (reference sequence). The CDR3 totals 12 residues. Between the trimmed V and J ends, which lost 7 bases and 2 bases, there was a span of 8 bases.

This clone was counted a few times. The rearrangement links TRBV7-6 to TRBJ2-3, with 7 bases aligning to TRBD1. J gave up 3 bases and V 1 base, and 7 bases lay outside the gene matches. The V gene's germline CDR1 is SGHVS and CDR2 FNYEAQ. The CDR3 is 16 amino acids. Here the CDR3 reads CASSLVSRGSTDTQYF. CDR3 coding DNA: TGTGCCAGCAGCTTAGTTTCCAGGGGGAGTACAGATACGCAGTATTTT. The variable domain in full, completed from reference TRBV7-6 and TRBJ2-3, reads GAGVSQSPRYKVTKRGQDVALRCDPISGHVSLYWYRQALGQGPEFLTYFNYEAQQDKSGLPNDRFSAERPEGSISTLTIQRTEQRDSAMYRCASSLVSRGSTDTQYFGPGTRLTVL.

This clone was observed a few times. The chain couples TRBV28 to TRBJ2-6; D is ambiguous. The V end was cut by 2 bases, the J end by 2 bases, with 4 bases between. CDR1 and CDR2 (germline): MDHEN, SYDVKM. This CDR3 region has 14 residues. The CDR3 nucleotides read TGTGCCAGCAGTTTAAGTACTGGGGCCAACGTCCTGACTTTC. This encodes CASSLSTGANVLTF.

This chain uses TRBV9 with TRBJ2-3; the D call may be TRBD1 or TRBD2 (5 bases each). The V end was cut by 0 bases, the J end by 3 bases, with 11 bases between. The CDR3 runs 15 residues. Germline-derived CDR1 and CDR2 are SGDLS and YYNGEE. The CDR3 DNA follows: TGTGCCAGCAGCGTAGACCCGGGACGTACAGATACGCAGTATTTT. This translates into CASSVDPGRTDTQYF.